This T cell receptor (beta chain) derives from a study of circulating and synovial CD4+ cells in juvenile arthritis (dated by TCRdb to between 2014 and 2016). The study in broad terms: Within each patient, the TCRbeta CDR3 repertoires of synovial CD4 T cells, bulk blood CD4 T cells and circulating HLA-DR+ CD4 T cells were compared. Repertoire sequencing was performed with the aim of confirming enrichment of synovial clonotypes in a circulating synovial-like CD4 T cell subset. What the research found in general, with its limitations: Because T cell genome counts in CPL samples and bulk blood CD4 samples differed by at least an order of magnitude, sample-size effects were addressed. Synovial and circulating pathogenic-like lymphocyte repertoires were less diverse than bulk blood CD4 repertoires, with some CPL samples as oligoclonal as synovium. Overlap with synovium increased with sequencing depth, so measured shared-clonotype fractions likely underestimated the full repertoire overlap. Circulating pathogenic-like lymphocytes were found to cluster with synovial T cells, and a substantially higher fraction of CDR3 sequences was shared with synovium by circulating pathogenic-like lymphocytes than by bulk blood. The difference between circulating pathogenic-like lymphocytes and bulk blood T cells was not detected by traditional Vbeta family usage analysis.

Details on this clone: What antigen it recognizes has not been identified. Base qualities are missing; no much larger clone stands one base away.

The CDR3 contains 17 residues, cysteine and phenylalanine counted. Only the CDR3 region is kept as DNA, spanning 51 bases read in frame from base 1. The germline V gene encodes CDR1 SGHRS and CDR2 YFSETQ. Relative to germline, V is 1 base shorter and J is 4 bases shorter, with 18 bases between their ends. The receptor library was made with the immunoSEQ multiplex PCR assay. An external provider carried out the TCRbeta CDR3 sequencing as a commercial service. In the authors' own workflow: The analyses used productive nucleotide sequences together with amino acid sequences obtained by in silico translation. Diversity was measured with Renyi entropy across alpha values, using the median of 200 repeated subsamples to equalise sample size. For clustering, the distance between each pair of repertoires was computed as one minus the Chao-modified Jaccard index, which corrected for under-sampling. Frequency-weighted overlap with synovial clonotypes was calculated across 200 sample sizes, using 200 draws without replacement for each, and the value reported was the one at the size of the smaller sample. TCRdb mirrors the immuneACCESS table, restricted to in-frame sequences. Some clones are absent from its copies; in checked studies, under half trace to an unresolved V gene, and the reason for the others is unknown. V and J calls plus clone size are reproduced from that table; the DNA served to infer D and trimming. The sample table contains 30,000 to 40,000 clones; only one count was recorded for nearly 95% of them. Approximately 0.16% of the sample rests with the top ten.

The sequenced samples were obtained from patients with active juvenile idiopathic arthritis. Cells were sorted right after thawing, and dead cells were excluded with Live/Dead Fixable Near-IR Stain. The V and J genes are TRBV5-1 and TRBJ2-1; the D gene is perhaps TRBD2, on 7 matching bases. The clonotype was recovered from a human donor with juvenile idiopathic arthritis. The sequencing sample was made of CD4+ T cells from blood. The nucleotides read TGCGCCAGCAGCTTGTGGGGCGAGGGGGGGATTTACAATGAGCAGTTCTTC. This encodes CASSLWGEGGIYNEQFF.